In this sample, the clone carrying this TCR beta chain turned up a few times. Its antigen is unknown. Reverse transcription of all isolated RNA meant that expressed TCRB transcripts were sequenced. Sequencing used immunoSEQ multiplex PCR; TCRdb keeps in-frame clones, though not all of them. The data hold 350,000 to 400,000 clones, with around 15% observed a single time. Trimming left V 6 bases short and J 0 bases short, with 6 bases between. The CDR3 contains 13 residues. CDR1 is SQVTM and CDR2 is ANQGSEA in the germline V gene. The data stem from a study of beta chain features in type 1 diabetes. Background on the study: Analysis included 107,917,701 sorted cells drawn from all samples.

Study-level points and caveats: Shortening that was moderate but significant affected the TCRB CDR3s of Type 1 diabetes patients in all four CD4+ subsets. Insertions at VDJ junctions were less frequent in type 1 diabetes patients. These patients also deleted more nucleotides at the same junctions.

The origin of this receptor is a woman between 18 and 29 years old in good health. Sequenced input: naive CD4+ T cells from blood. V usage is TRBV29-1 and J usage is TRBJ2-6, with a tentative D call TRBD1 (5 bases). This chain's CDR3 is CSVDTSGANVLTF. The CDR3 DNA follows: TGCAGCGTGGACACCTCTGGGGCCAACGTCCTGACTTTC. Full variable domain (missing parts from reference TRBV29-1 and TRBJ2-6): SAVISQKPSRDICQRGTSLTIQCQVDSQVTMMFWYRQQPGQSLTLIATANQGSEATYESGFVIDKFPISRPNLTFSTLTVSNMSPEDSSIYLCSVDTSGANVLTFGAGSRLTVL.